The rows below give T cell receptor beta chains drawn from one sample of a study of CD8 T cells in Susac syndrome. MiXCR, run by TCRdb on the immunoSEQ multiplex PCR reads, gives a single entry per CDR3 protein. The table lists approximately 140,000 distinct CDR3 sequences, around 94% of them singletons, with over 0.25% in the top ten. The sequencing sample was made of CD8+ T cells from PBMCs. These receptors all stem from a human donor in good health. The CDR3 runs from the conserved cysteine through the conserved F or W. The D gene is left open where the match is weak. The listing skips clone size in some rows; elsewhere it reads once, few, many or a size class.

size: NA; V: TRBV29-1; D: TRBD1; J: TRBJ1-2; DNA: TGCAGCGTTGTGGGGGAGGGGGCCCGGCCGATAGCCTATGGCTACACCTTC; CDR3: CSVVGEGARPIAYGYTF
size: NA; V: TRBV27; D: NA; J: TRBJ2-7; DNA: TGTGCCAGCAGTCCCCTGACGTCGTCCTACGAGCAGTACTTC; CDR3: CASSPLTSSYEQYF
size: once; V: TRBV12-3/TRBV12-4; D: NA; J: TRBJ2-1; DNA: TGTGCCAGCAGTTTAAGTGCGATTGAGCAGTTCTTC; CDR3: CASSLSAIEQFF
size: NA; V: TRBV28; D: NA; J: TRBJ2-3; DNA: TGTGCCAGCAGTCCCCCCGAGGATACGCAGTATTTT; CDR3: CASSPPEDTQYF
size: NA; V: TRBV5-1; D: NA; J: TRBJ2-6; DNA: TGCGCCAGCAGCTCCTACCCTCTCTCGGGTCTCTCTGGGGCCAACGTCCTGACTTTC; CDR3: CASSSYPLSGLSGANVLTF
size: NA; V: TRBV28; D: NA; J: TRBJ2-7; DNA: TGTGCCAGCGGTACAGGGACCTACGAGCAGTACTTC; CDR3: CASGTGTYEQYF
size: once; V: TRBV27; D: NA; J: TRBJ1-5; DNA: TGTGCCAGCAGTCCCTCGGAGGTTAATCAGCCCCAGCATTTT; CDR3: CASSPSEVNQPQHF
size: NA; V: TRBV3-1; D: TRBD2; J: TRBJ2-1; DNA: TGTGCCAGCAGCCTCAAGCGGGAGGACGTTGGTGAGCAGTTCTTC; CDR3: CASSLKREDVGEQFF
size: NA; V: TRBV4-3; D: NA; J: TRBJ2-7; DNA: TGCGCCAGCAGCCCCACTGGGGGAACCTCCTACGAGCAGTACTTC; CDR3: CASSPTGGTSYEQYF
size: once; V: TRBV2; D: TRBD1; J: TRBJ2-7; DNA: TGTGCCAGCAACCCTACCCGGGACAGGGACTACGAGCAGTACTTC; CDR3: CASNPTRDRDYEQYF
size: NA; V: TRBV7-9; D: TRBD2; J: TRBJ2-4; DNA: TGTGCCAGCAGCCGTGAAGGGCTAGCGGGAAAGGGGGCCAAAAACATTCAGTACTTC; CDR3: CASSREGLAGKGAKNIQYF
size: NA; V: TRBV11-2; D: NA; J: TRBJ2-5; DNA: TGTGCCAGCAGCAGCACTAGGGAGGTGGAGACCCAGTACTTC; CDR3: CASSSTREVETQYF
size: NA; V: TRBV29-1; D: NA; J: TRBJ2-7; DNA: TGCAGCGTTGAAGTTGGGTTTGGGGGTCGGTGGGAGCAGTACTTC; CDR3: CSVEVGFGGRWEQYF
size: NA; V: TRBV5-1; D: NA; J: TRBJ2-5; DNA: TGCGCCAGCAGTGGGTCTGGGACCCAGTACTTC; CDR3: CASSGSGTQYF
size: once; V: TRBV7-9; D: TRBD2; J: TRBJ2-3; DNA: TGTGCCAGCAGCTTAACTGGCGGGAGGGCCTCAGATACGCAGTATTTT; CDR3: CASSLTGGRASDTQYF
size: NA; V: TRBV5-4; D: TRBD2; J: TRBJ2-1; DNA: TGTGCCAGCAGCTTGGGAGCGGGAGGGACGGATGAGCAGTTCTTC; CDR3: CASSLGAGGTDEQFF
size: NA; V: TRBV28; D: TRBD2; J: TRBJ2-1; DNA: TGTGCCAGCAGTTTGTTACCCCCTTGGACTAGCCGTAATGAGCAGTTCTTC; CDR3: CASSLLPPWTSRNEQFF
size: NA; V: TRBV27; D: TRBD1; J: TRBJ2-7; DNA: TGTGCCAGCAGTTTCAAGTCGCCTTGGACAGGGGACGAGCAGTACTTC; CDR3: CASSFKSPWTGDEQYF
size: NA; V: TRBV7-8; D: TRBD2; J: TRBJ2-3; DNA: TGTGCCAGCAGCTCTCGACTAGCTGGCACAGATACGCAGTATTTT; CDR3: CASSSRLAGTDTQYF
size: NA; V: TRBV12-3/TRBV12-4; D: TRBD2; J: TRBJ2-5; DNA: TGTGCCAGCCGCCCGGGGGGGATGGAGACCCAGTACTTC; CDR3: CASRPGGMETQYF
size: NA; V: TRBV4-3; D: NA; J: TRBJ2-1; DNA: TGCGCCAGCAGCCAAGAACTGGTGAATGAGCAGTTCTTC; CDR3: CASSQELVNEQFF
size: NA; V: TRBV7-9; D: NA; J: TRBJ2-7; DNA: TGTGCCAGCAGCTCTTCGGACAGAACCTACGAGCAGTACTTC; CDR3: CASSSSDRTYEQYF
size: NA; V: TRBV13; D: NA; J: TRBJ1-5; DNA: TGTGCCAGCAGCCCGGGAGCGGGTCAGCCCCAGCATTTT; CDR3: CASSPGAGQPQHF
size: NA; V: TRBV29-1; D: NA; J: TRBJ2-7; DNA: TGCAGCGTTGAAGTGCGGGCAGGCGAGCAGTACTTC; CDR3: CSVEVRAGEQYF
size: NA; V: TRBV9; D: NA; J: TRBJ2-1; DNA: TGTGCCAGCAGCCCGAGAGGTAGTGATGAGCAGTTCTTC; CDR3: CASSPRGSDEQFF
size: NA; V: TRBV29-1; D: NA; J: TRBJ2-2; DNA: TGCAGCGTTGTACTCTCGAACACCGGGGAGCTGTTTTTT; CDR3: CSVVLSNTGELFF
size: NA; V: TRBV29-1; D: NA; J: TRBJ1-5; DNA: TGCAGCGTTGCGGCAGGGCTAAATCAGCCCCAGCATTTT; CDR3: CSVAAGLNQPQHF
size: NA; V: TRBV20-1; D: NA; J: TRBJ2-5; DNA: TGCAGTGCTCCAGCGGAGAGTCAAGAGACCCAGTACTTC; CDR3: CSAPAESQETQYF
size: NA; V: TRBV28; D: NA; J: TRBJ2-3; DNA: TGTGCCAGCAGGGGGTTATTAGCAGTAGGGACAGATACGCAGTATTTT; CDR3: CASRGLLAVGTDTQYF
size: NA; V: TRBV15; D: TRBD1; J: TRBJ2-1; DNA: TGTGCCACCAGCAGGGGACAGAGCTACAATGAGCAGTTCTTC; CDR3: CATSRGQSYNEQFF
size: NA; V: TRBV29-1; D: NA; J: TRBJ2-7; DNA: TGCAGCGTTGAAGATTATCAGTTGTACTTC; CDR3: CSVEDYQLYF
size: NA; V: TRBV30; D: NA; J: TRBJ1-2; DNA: TGTGCCTGGAGTCCGAACCAGGGAGCGGAGGGCTACACCTTC; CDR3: CAWSPNQGAEGYTF
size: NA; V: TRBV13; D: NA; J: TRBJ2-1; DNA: TGTGCCAGCAGCTCCGCAGGCAATGAGCAGTTCTTC; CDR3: CASSSAGNEQFF
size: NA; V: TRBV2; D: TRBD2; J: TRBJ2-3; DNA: TGTGCCAGCAGCGACGGGACTAGCGGGAGGCGCACAGATACGCAGTATTTT; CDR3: CASSDGTSGRRTDTQYF
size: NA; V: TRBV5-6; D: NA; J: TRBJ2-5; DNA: TGTGCCAGCAGCTGGACCGCTTCACAAGAGACCCAGTACTTC; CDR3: CASSWTASQETQYF
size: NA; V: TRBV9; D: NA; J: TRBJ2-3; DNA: TGTGCCAGCAGCCCGACGGGAGTGGGCCCAGATACGCAGTATTTT; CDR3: CASSPTGVGPDTQYF
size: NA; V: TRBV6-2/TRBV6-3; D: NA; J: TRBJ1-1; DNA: TGTGCCAGCAGTTCCATCACAGGGCCCAACACTGAAGCTTTCTTT; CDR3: CASSSITGPNTEAFF
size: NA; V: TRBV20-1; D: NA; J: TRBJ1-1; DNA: TGCAGTGCTAGAGATCAGGGAGGGACTGAAGCTTTCTTT; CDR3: CSARDQGGTEAFF
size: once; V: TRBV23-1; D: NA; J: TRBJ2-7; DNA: TGCGCCAGCAGTCAGGGGCACTTC; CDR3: CASSQGHF
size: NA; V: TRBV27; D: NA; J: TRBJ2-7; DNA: TGTGCCAGCAGTCACTCTCCCGACTACGAGCAGTACTTC; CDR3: CASSHSPDYEQYF
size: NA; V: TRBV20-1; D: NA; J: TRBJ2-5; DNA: TGCAGTGCCCCAGCCGACCCTAACAACCAAGAGACCCAGTACTTC; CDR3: CSAPADPNNQETQYF
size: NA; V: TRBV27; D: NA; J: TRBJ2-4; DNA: TGTGCCAGCAGTTTGCAGGGTACCAAAAACATTCAGTACTTC; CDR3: CASSLQGTKNIQYF
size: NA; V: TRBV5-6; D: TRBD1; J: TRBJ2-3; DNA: TGTGCCAGCAGCCCCTGGACAGGGGGCACAGATACGCAGTATTTT; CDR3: CASSPWTGGTDTQYF
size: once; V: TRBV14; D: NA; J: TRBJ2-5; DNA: TGTGCCAGCAGCCAAGTAGGTCGAGAGACCCAGTACTTC; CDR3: CASSQVGRETQYF
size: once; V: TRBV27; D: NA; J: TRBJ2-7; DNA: TGTGCCAGCAGTTTGAGGGGGAGGGGATACGAGCAGTACTTC; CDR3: CASSLRGRGYEQYF
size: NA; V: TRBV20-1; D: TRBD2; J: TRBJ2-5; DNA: TGCAGTGCTGAAGTGGGACTAGCGGAACAACCGTACCAAGAGACCCAGTACTTC; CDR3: CSAEVGLAEQPYQETQYF
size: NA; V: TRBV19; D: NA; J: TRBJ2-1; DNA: TGTGCCAGTAGTACATATAACAATGAGCAGTTCTTC; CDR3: CASSTYNNEQFF